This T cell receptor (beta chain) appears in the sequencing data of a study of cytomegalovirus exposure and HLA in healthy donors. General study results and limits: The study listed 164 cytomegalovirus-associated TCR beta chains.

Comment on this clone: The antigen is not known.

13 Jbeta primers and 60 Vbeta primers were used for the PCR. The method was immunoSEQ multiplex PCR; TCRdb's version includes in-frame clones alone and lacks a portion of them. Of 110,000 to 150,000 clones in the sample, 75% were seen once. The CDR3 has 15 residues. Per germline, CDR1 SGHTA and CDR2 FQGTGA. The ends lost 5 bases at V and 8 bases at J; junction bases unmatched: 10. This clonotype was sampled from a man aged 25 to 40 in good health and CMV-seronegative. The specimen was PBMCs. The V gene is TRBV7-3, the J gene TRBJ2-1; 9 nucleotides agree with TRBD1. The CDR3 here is CASSPGTGNRYEQFF. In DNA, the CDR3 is TGTGCCAGCAGCCCCGGGACAGGGAATAGGTATGAGCAGTTCTTC.